This passage covers 24 T cell receptor beta chains from one sample sequenced in a study of Ad26.COV2.S vaccination and SARS-CoV-2 variants. Treatment noted: some 20 received Ad26.COV2.S at low or high dose, single or two shots; several received placebo; per-sample allocation not given. Collection of the samples took place on day 63 after the first injection of vaccine or placebo. Sequencing used immunoSEQ multiplex PCR; TCRdb keeps in-frame clones, though not all of them. The sample contains 440,000 or so clones, roughly 91% of which appear only once. This specimen consisted of peripheral blood, obtained in a trial of Ad26.COV2.S vaccine versus placebo. The receptors shown here come from a person between 18 and 59 years old who received the Ad26.COV2.S COVID-19 vaccine or a placebo.

The V call is TRBV5-1, the J call TRBJ1-2; the match to TRBD1 covers 8 bases. V was clipped by 4 bases and J by 4 bases; unmatched bases: 6. The germline gives CDR1 SGHRS, CDR2 YFSETQ. The CDR3 is 14 residues long. For the CDR3, the DNA is TGCGCCAGCAGCCCTTGGACAGGGCCCTATGGCTACACCTTC. It encodes CASSPWTGPYGYTF.

The rearrangement links TRBV28 to TRBJ2-4; 11 bases are shared with TRBD2. CDR1 MDHEN and CDR2 SYDVKM come from the germline V gene. The CDR3 is made up of 16 amino acids. J gave up 7 bases and V 2 bases, and 7 bases lay outside the gene matches. The CDR3 loop reads CASSLRLAGIKNIQYF. The CDR3 bases are TGTGCCAGCAGTTTACGACTAGCGGGAATCAAGAACATTCAGTACTTC.

V usage is TRBV7-9 and J usage is TRBJ2-2; 9 bases are a match to TRBD2. The V gene's germline CDR1 is SEHNR and CDR2 FQNEAQ (reference sequence). J was trimmed by 4 bases and V by 5 bases; bases with no gene match: 17. The CDR3 consists of 19 residues. This CDR3 reads CASSKKTLAGTMGTGELFF. CDR3 in DNA: TGTGCCAGCAGCAAAAAGACCCTAGCGGGGACGATGGGCACCGGGGAGCTGTTTTTT.

The rearrangement joins TRBV2 to TRBJ2-1; TRBD1 agrees at 8 bases. This CDR3 is 12 amino acids long. Looked up from germline, CDR1 is SNHLY and CDR2 is FYNNEI. V trimming: 8 bases; J trimming: 3 bases; junction bases outside the gene matches: 0. Written as DNA, the CDR3 is TGTGCCAGCGGGACAGGCTACAATGAGCAGTTCTTC. It translates to CASGTGYNEQFF.

With regard to this clone: Additional DNA sequences in this sample encode the identical CDR3. The chain has TRBV4-3 and TRBJ2-6; D uncertain. Germline V gene sequence: CDR1 LGHNA, CDR2 YSLEER. V lost 0 bases and J 4 bases, leaving 7 bases between the germline ends. The CDR3 has 15 amino acids. CDR3 sequence reads: CASSQEGSGANVLTF. In DNA, the CDR3 is TGCGCCAGCAGCCAAGAAGGTTCCGGGGCCAACGTCCTGACTTTC.

The V and J genes are TRBV27 and TRBJ1-1; D remains ambiguous. Trimming removed 5 bases from V and 1 base from J, with 8 bases in between. CDR3 length: 13 amino acids. CDR1 MNHEY and CDR2 SMNVEV come from the germline V gene (reference sequence). CDR3 in amino acids: CASSPRPNTEAFF. CDR3 sequence (DNA): TGTGCCAGCAGTCCCCGCCCGAACACTGAAGCTTTCTTT.

The chain uses TRBV6-5 and TRBJ2-7; 12 bases align to TRBD1. Per the germline V gene, CDR1 is MNHEY and CDR2 is SVGAGI. The CDR3 has 16 amino acids. Unmatched junction bases numbered 9, after V lost 2 bases and J lost 7 bases. The CDR3 is CASSYGTGGSTVEQYF. Here the CDR3 DNA reads TGTGCCAGCAGTTACGGGACAGGGGGCAGTACGGTGGAGCAGTACTTC.

V is TRBV4-2 and J is TRBJ2-7; possible D gene TRBD1, 5 bases. Trimming stripped 0 bases from V and 2 bases from J, with 8 bases between. Germline assignment: CDR1 LGHNA and CDR2 YNFKEQ. This CDR3 spans 14 amino acids. CDR3 DNA: TGTGCCAGCAGCCAAGAAGACAGTACCTACGAGCAGTACTTC. This codes for CASSQEDSTYEQYF.

V gene TRBV6-2 or TRBV6-3 combines with J gene TRBJ1-6, with no clear D. The CDR3 runs 14 residues. Trimming took off 2 bases at V and 9 bases at J, with 11 bases between the two ends. CDR1 is MNHEY and CDR2 is SVGEGT in the germline V gene. Written as DNA, the CDR3 is TGTGCCAGCAGTTACGGTCGGGAGAGTTCACCCCTCCACTTT. Translated, it gives CASSYGRESSPLHF.

The rearrangement joins TRBV24-1 to TRBJ2-1; no firm D call. CDR3 length equals 13 residues. Germline V gene sequence: CDR1 KGHDR, CDR2 SFDVKD. V was cut by 9 bases and J by 0 bases, with 8 bases left in between. In DNA form, the CDR3 reads TGTGCCACCTCAGCTAGCTCCTACAATGAGCAGTTCTTC. Amino acid sequence: CATSASSYNEQFF.

This clone appeared once. The chain combines TRBV12-3 or TRBV12-4 with TRBJ2-5, with 9 positions matching TRBD1. This CDR3 spans 13 amino acids. The V gene end was trimmed by 6 bases and the J gene end by 5 bases; junction bases not matched to a gene: 4. The CDR3 region is CASRQGARETQYF. As DNA, the CDR3 is TGTGCCAGCAGACAGGGGGCGCGGGAGACCCAGTACTTC.

V is TRBV7-3 and J is TRBJ2-2, with D possibly TRBD1 on 5 matching bases. V was shortened by 0 bases and J by 8 bases, with 13 bases between the two germline ends. Germline V gene data show CDR1 as SGHTA and CDR2 as FQGTGA. This CDR3 contains 15 residues. The DNA of the CDR3 is TGTGCCAGCAGCTTAACGGCCCAGGGATCGGGGGAGCTGTTTTTT. It encodes CASSLTAQGSGELFF. Based on the CDR3 plus reference TRBV7-3 and TRBJ2-2, the full variable domain is GAGVSQTPSNKVTEKGKYVELRCDPISGHTALYWYRQSLGQGPEFLIYFQGTGAADDSGLPNDRFFAVRPEGSVSTLKIQRTERGDSAVYLCASSLTAQGSGELFFGEGSRLTVL.

The V call is TRBV29-1, the J call TRBJ1-3; D is unclear. Germline V gene lookup returns CDR1 SQVTM and CDR2 ANQGSEA. Deletions cut 3 bases from V and 0 bases from J, with 9 bases between. This CDR3 comprises 14 residues. The CDR3 loop is CSVEVPGSGNTIYF. CDR3 nucleotides: TGCAGCGTTGAGGTCCCCGGCTCTGGAAACACCATATATTTT.

The table lists this clone with a count of one. The junction departs from germline at one end; a sequencing error may be responsible. The chain joins TRBV7-7 to TRBJ2-2, with TRBD1 identical over 7 bases. This CDR3 spans 13 amino acids. The germline gives CDR1 SSHAT, CDR2 FNYEAQ (reference sequence). CDR3 amino acids: CASSLDRAGELFF. The CDR3 coding sequence is TGTGCTAGCAGCTTAGACAGGGCCGGGGAGCTGTTTTTT.

V usage is TRBV18 and J usage is TRBJ2-7; D perhaps matches TRBD1 (5 bases). The CDR3 is made up of 13 amino acids. The germline CDR1 and CDR2 sequences are KGHSH and LQKENI. Trimming pared 0 bases from V and 2 bases from J, leaving 5 bases between. DNA of the CDR3: TGTGCCAGCTCACCACCGGGGCCCTACGAGCAGTACTTC. Translation gives CASSPPGPYEQYF.

This chain connects TRBV19 to TRBJ2-1, with 8 bases fitting TRBD2. Germline values: CDR1 LNHDA, CDR2 SQIVND (reference sequence). With 8 bases clipped from V and 0 bases from J, the junction kept 6 bases outside the gene matches. The CDR3 covers 15 residues. CDR3 DNA: TGTGCCAGTCGGGAGGGGACTAGCTCCTACAATGAGCAGTTCTTC. It is translated as CASREGTSSYNEQFF.

V gene TRBV27 combines with J gene TRBJ2-3; D is possibly TRBD2 (5 bases). Trimming removed 2 bases from V and 2 bases from J, with 11 bases in between. The CDR3 consists of 15 residues. CDR1 and CDR2 from the germline V gene are MNHEY and SMNVEV (reference sequence). CDR3 sequence reads: CASSLQRNPTDTQYF. CDR3 coding DNA: TGTGCCAGCAGTTTACAGCGGAACCCCACAGATACGCAGTATTTT.

The genes are TRBV5-6 and TRBJ1-6; D remains ambiguous. The CDR3 has 14 residues. Trimming took off 5 bases at V and 9 bases at J, with 15 bases between the two ends. Germline lookup yields CDR1 SGHDT and CDR2 YYEEEE. CDR3 nucleotide sequence: TGTGCCAGCAGTTCAGGTAGCTTAGGTTCACCCCTCCACTTT. It translates to CASSSGSLGSPLHF. The variable domain in full, with the rest retrieved from reference TRBV5-6 and TRBJ1-6, is DAGVTQSPTHLIKTRGQQVTLRCSPKSGHDTVSWYQQALGQGPQFIFQYYEEEERQRGNFPDRFSGHQFPNYSSELNVNALLLGDSALYLCASSSGSLGSPLHFGNGTRLTVT.

This rearrangement joins TRBV28 to TRBJ2-3, with a possible D match to TRBD1 (6 bases). In germline, CDR1 is MDHEN, CDR2 SYDVKM. V lost 2 bases to trimming and J lost 5 bases, with 14 bases between them. The CDR3 sequence is 15 residues long. The CDR3 reads CASSLSQGSGDTQYF. CDR3 DNA sequence: TGTGCCAGCAGTTTAAGTCAGGGGTCTGGAGATACGCAGTATTTT.

The V and J genes are TRBV27 and TRBJ2-3, with D possibly being TRBD2 (6 bases). The V and J ends lost 8 bases and 1 base respectively, with 10 bases between them. Germline V gives CDR1 MNHEY, CDR2 SMNVEV (reference sequence). CDR3 length: 13 residues. CDR3 in DNA: TGTGCCAGCGTCCCTAGCGGCACAGATACGCAGTATTTT. It encodes CASVPSGTDTQYF.

The chain links TRBV7-9 to TRBJ1-6; D is unresolved. Germline V gene sequence: CDR1 SEHNR, CDR2 FQNEAQ (reference sequence). This CDR3 region has 12 residues. The ends were cut back, 4 bases at V and 7 bases at J, with 5 bases in the middle. Written as DNA, the CDR3 is TGTGCCAGCAGCTCCTCAAATTCACCCCTCCACTTT. Protein sequence: CASSSSNSPLHF.

The chain carries TRBV29-1 and TRBJ2-5, with 9 bases lining up with TRBD2. The CDR3 consists of 12 residues. Germline V gives CDR1 SQVTM, CDR2 ANQGSEA. The CDR3 protein is CSATSGKETQYF. The CDR3 nucleotides are TGCAGTGCGACTAGCGGAAAAGAGACCCAGTACTTC.

CDR3 in amino acids: CASTAGQGAQPQHF. CDR3 DNA sequence: TGTGCCAGCACCGCGGGACAGGGGGCTCAGCCCCAGCATTTT. This chain links TRBV28 with TRBJ1-5, with 12 bases fitting TRBD1. The CDR3 loop spans 14 amino acids. Unmatched junction bases numbered 4, after V lost 7 bases and J lost 6 bases. Germline V gene data show CDR1 as MDHEN and CDR2 as SYDVKM. The variable domain in full, completed from reference TRBV28 and TRBJ1-5, reads DVKVTQSSRYLVKRTGEKVFLECVQDMDHENMFWYRQDPGLGLRLIYFSYDVKMKEKGDIPEGYSVSREKKERFSLILESASTNQTSMYLCASTAGQGAQPQHFGDGTRLSIL.

This chain links TRBV5-1 with TRBJ2-5, with TRBD1 identical over 7 bases. The V and J ends lost 4 bases and 2 bases, in that order; junction bases with no gene match: 5. The CDR3 contains 14 residues. The germline V gene has CDR1 SGHRS and CDR2 YFSETQ. This CDR3 reads CASSRPGQQETQYF. CDR3 DNA: TGCGCCAGCAGCAGACCGGGACAGCAAGAGACCCAGTACTTC.